This TCR beta chain appears in the sequencing data of a study of cytomegalovirus exposure and HLA in healthy donors. Primers: 60 Vbeta forward and 13 Jbeta reverse. TCRdb's table, derived via immunoSEQ multiplex PCR, lists solely in-frame clones and lacks some. The sample includes 100,000 to 150,000 clones, around four fifths seen only once; the top ten take roughly 20%. Findings and limits, study-wide: TCR beta chains numbering under 200 were designated cytomegalovirus-associated. Versus the approximately 720-donor mean, an Asian-associated ancestry cluster reportedly showed fewer N-insertions in a later analysis.

In the case of this clone: What it recognizes is unknown. The same CDR3 arises from other DNA sequences in this sample as well.

Germline values: CDR1 SGDLS, CDR2 YYNGEE. This CDR3 comprises 16 residues. The ends lost 0 bases at V and 4 bases at J; junction bases unmatched: 4. Sequencing input: PBMCs. This sequence was found in a man between 18 and 35 years old in good health and CMV-seropositive. The chain has TRBV9 and TRBJ2-1; TRBD2 matches at 10 bases. The CDR3: CASSVGGSGGYNEQFF. The CDR3 DNA sequence: TGTGCCAGCAGCGTAGGAGGTAGCGGGGGGTACAATGAGCAGTTCTTC.